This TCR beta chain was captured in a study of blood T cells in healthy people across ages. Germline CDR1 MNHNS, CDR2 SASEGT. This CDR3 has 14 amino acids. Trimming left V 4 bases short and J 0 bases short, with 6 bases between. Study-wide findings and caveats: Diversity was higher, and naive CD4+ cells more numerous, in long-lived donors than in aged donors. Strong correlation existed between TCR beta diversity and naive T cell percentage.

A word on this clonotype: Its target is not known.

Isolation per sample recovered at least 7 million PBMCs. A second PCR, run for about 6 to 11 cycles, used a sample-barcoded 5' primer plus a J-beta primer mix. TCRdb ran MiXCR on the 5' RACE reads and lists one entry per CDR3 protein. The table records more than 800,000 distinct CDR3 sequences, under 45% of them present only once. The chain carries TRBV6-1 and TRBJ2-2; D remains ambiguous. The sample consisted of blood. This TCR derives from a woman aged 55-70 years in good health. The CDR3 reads CASSGVANTGELFF. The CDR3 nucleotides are TGTGCCAGCAGTGGAGTGGCGAACACCGGGGAGCTGTTTTTT.